The 21 T cell receptor beta chains below were found in one sample sequenced in a study of CD8 T cells in Susac syndrome. Random hexamers primed reverse transcription of about 0.5 to 1 ug RNA. TCRdb reprocessed the immunoSEQ multiplex PCR reads with MiXCR, giving one entry per CDR3 protein. The sample lists approximately 120,000 distinct CDR3 sequences, around 90% occurring once. Specimen: CD4+ T cells from PBMCs. Every receptor here comes from a human donor in good health.

The genes are TRBV20-1 and TRBJ2-7; 7 nucleotides align to TRBD2. CDR3 length: 15 residues. V was clipped by 0 bases and J by 4 bases; unmatched bases: 9. Germline V CDR1 and CDR2: DFQATT, SNEGSKA (reference sequence). CDR3 in DNA: TGCAGTGCTAGAGATCTTGAGGGAGGGGAGTACGAGCAGTACTTC. It specifies CSARDLEGGEYEQYF.

Here the CDR3 reads CATSAGTGNTGELFF. For the CDR3, the DNA is TGTGCCACCAGTGCCGGGACAGGGAACACCGGGGAGCTGTTTTTT. This rearrangement joins TRBV24-1 to TRBJ2-2; 8 bases are a match to TRBD1. Germline values: CDR1 KGHDR, CDR2 SFDVKD. Germline trimming cut 5 bases from V and 1 base from J; bases unmatched to any gene: 2. The CDR3 has 15 residues.

The gene calls are TRBV6-2 or TRBV6-3 and TRBJ2-6; D is undetermined. Per germline, CDR1 MNHEY and CDR2 SVGEGT. The length of the CDR3 is 14 residues. Trimming stripped 4 bases from V and 1 base from J, with 5 bases between. Here the CDR3 reads CASSSESGANVLTF. CDR3 DNA sequence: TGTGCCAGCAGTTCTGAATCTGGGGCCAACGTCCTGACTTTC.

This rearrangement joins TRBV4-3 to TRBJ2-3; D remains unclear. Trimming cost V 1 base and J 1 base, with 6 bases left between them. Per the germline V gene, CDR1 is LGHNA and CDR2 is YSLEER. This CDR3 has 14 residues. In DNA, the CDR3 is TGCGCCAGCAGCCAAGGTGGGGGCACAGATACGCAGTATTTT. It encodes CASSQGGGTDTQYF.

V and J are TRBV20-1 and TRBJ2-1; either TRBD1 or TRBD2 may supply D (5 bases each). The ends were cut back, 6 bases at V and 2 bases at J, with 11 bases in the middle. The CDR3 extends over 13 amino acids. Germline V gene sequence: CDR1 DFQATT, CDR2 SNEGSKA (reference sequence). This CDR3 reads CSAPGLAYNEQFF. In nucleotides, the CDR3 is TGCAGTGCCCCGGGGCTGGCCTACAATGAGCAGTTCTTC.

This clonotype was recorded only once. The chain has TRBV3-1 and TRBJ1-2, with no clear D. Germline CDR1 is LGHDT and CDR2 is YNNKEL (reference sequence). The CDR3 sequence is 14 residues long. Trimming shortened V by 4 bases and J by 6 bases, and 15 bases separated the two germline ends. The CDR3 DNA follows: TGTGCCAGCAGCCGGCCCCGAGAATTTAATGGCTACACCTTC. It is translated as CASSRPREFNGYTF. Full variable domain (outside the CDR3, taken from reference TRBV3-1 and TRBJ1-2): DTAVSQTPKYLVTQMGNDKSIKCEQNLGHDTMYWYKQDSKKFLKIMFSYNNKELIINETVPNRFSPKSPDKAHLNLHINSLELGDSAVYFCASSRPREFNGYTFGSGTRLTVV.

The gene calls are TRBV20-1 and TRBJ1-2; the D is unclear. Trimming removed 3 bases from V and 4 bases from J, with 6 bases in between. The V gene's germline CDR1 is DFQATT and CDR2 SNEGSKA (reference sequence). The CDR3 consists of 11 residues. CDR3 residues: CSASGIYGYTF. The CDR3 nucleotides are TGCAGTGCTAGTGGAATCTATGGCTACACCTTC.

This clonotype was seen a single time. V usage is TRBV6-2 or TRBV6-3 and J usage is TRBJ1-2; the D gene is possibly TRBD1 (5 bases). CDR1 is MNHEY and CDR2 is SVGEGT in the germline V gene. This CDR3 is 14 amino acids long. V was trimmed by 10 bases and J by 6 bases, leaving 21 bases between them. In nucleotides, the CDR3 is TGTGCCACCATTGATGCGACACAGGCGGATGGCTACACCTTC. Its protein product is CATIDATQADGYTF.

This rearrangement joins TRBV7-2 to TRBJ2-7; tentative D call: TRBD2 (5 bases). This CDR3 spans 14 amino acids. Trimming removed 1 base from V and 6 bases from J, with 13 bases in between. Germline-derived CDR1 and CDR2 are SGHTA and FQGNSA. CDR3 protein: CASSLGRLEGEQYF. The DNA of the CDR3 is TGTGCCAGCAGCTTAGGTCGCCTCGAGGGCGAGCAGTACTTC.

On this clonotype itself: At one boundary the junction diverges from the germline segment, which might be a read error. The chain combines TRBV3-1 with TRBJ2-1, with 8 bases fitting TRBD2. Germline CDR1 and CDR2: LGHDT and YNNKEL (reference sequence). CDR3 length: 14 amino acids. CDR3 sequence (DNA): TGTGCCAGCCGCCAAGCGGGAGAATACAATGAGCAGTTCTTC. It codes for CASRQAGEYNEQFF.

The gene calls are TRBV5-1 and TRBJ2-7; 9 positions agree with TRBD2. Per the germline V gene, CDR1 is SGHRS and CDR2 is YFSETQ. Trimming cost V 3 bases and J 4 bases; bases outside gene matches: 5. The CDR3 sequence is 14 residues long. The CDR3 nucleotides read TGCGCCAGCAGCTCCGAGACTAGCGGTTACGAGCAGTACTTC. Protein: CASSSETSGYEQYF.

The V gene is TRBV29-1, the J gene TRBJ2-1; TRBD2 aligns across 7 bases. This CDR3 spans 13 amino acids. With 4 bases clipped from V and 11 bases from J, the junction kept 11 bases outside the gene matches. Germline CDR1 SQVTM, CDR2 ANQGSEA. The CDR3 spells CSVVKTDGGKQFF. CDR3 nucleotide sequence: TGCAGCGTTGTAAAGACAGACGGGGGGAAGCAGTTCTTC.

The V call is TRBV7-9, the J call TRBJ1-2; TRBD1 is a possible D gene (6 bases). Germline CDR1 and CDR2: SEHNR and FQNEAQ (reference sequence). V lost 3 bases to trimming and J lost 4 bases, with 15 bases between them. The CDR3 has 15 residues. The CDR3 DNA reads TGTGCCAGCAGCTTCCGACAGGTGGGATCCTATGGCTACACCTTC. Translated: CASSFRQVGSYGYTF.

This clonotype came up once. This chain links TRBV7-2 with TRBJ2-4, with a possible D match to TRBD1 (5 bases). In germline, CDR1 is SGHTA, CDR2 FQGNSA. V shed 2 bases and J shed 4 bases, with 9 bases lying between them. The CDR3 spans 14 residues. DNA for the CDR3: TGTGCCAGCAGCTTACTTGGGGCAAAAAACATTCAGTACTTC. Translated, it gives CASSLLGAKNIQYF.

This chain links TRBV5-1 with TRBJ2-7; 9 positions match TRBD2. CDR1 is SGHRS and CDR2 is YFSETQ in the germline V gene. The length of the CDR3 is 14 residues. Trimming cost V 3 bases and J 3 bases; bases outside gene matches: 4. For the CDR3, the DNA is TGCGCCAGCAGCTCCTCTAGCGGGAACTACGAGCAGTACTTC. Encoded protein: CASSSSSGNYEQYF.

The CDR3 bases are TGTGCCAGCAGTTACGCAGGGAATCAGCCCCAGCATTTT. It encodes CASSYAGNQPQHF. V and J are TRBV12-3 or TRBV12-4 and TRBJ1-5, with a possible D match to TRBD1 (5 bases). The germline V and J ends were trimmed by 4 bases and 4 bases, with 8 bases remaining between them. The CDR3 runs to 13 residues.

The chain carries TRBV7-2 and TRBJ1-5, with D possibly matching TRBD1 (5 bases). V was cut by 5 bases and J by 7 bases, with 18 bases left in between. This CDR3 comprises 15 residues. From germline, CDR1 is SGHTA and CDR2 FQGNSA. The CDR3 reads CASSRRHGAEQPQHF. CDR3 coding DNA: TGTGCCAGCAGCCGGCGACACGGGGCAGAACAGCCCCAGCATTTT.

The chain has TRBV27 and TRBJ2-3, with D perhaps matching TRBD2 (5 bases). Germline V gene data show CDR1 as MNHEY and CDR2 as SMNVEV (reference sequence). The V end was cut by 2 bases, the J end by 6 bases, with 15 bases between. There are 15 residues in the CDR3. CDR3 residues: CASSLGPGFLDTQYF. Here the CDR3 DNA reads TGTGCCAGCAGTTTAGGTCCGGGATTTCTGGATACGCAGTATTTT.

This clonotype was detected once. The chain carries TRBV4-3 and TRBJ2-3; the D gene is possibly TRBD1 (6 bases). Germline CDR1 is LGHNA and CDR2 is YSLEER. There are 15 residues in the CDR3. The V gene lost 2 bases and the J gene lost 0 bases, with 9 bases spanning the gap. Here the CDR3 DNA reads TGCGCCAGCAGCCAATATACAGGGAGCACAGATACGCAGTATTTT. The encoded protein is CASSQYTGSTDTQYF.

The genes are TRBV11-2 and TRBJ2-1, with 15 positions matching TRBD2. The germline V gene encodes CDR1 SGHAT and CDR2 FQNNGV. This CDR3 comprises 15 residues. V was clipped by 6 bases and J by 6 bases; unmatched bases: 3. CDR3: CASSGLAGGPNEQFF. The CDR3 DNA sequence: TGTGCCAGCAGTGGACTAGCGGGGGGGCCCAATGAGCAGTTCTTC.

This clonotype was found once. This sequence joins TRBV7-9 and TRBJ1-2; D call uncertain. Trimming pared 1 base from V and 2 bases from J, leaving 5 bases between. Looked up from germline, CDR1 is SEHNR and CDR2 is FQNEAQ (reference sequence). The CDR3 extends over 13 amino acids. CDR3 nucleotides: TGTGCCAGCAGCTTAGAACTAAACTATGGCTACACCTTC. Its protein product is CASSLELNYGYTF.